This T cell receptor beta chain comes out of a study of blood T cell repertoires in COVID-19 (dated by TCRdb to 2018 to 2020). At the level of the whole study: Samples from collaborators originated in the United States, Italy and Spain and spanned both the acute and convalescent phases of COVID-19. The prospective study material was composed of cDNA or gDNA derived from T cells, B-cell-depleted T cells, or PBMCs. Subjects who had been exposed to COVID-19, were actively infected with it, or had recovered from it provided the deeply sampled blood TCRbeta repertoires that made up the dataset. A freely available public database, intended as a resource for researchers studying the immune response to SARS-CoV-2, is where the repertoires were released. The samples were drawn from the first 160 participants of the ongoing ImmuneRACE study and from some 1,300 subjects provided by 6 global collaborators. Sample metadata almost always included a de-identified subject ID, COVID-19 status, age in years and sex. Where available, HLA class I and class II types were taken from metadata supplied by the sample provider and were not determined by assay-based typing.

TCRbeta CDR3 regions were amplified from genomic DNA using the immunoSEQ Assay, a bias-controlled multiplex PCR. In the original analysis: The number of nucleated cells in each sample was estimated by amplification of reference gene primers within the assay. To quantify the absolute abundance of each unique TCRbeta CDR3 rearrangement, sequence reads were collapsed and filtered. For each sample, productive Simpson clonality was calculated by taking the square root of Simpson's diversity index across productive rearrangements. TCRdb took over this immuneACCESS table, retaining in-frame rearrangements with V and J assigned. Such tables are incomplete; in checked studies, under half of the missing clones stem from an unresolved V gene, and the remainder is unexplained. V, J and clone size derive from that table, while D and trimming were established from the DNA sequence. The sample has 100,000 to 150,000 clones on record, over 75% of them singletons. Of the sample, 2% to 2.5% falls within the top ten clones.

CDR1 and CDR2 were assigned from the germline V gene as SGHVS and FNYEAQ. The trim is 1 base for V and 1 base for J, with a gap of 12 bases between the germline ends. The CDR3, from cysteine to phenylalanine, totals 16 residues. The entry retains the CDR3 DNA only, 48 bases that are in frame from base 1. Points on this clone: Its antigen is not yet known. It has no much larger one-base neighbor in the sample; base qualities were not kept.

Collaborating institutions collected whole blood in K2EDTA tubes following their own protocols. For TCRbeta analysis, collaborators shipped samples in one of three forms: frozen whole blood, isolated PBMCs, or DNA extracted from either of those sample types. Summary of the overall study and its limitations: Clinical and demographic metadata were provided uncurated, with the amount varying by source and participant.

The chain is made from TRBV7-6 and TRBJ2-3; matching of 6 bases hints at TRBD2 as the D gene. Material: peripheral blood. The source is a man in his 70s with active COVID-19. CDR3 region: CASSLDSGLRTDTQYF. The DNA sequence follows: TGTGCCAGCAGCTTAGATAGCGGACTACGCACAGATACGCAGTATTTT.